This T cell receptor beta chain came from a study of cytomegalovirus exposure and HLA in healthy donors. Study-wide results and limits: Prior analysis indicated that the majority of TCR beta V segments exhibited productivity approximately 87% or approximately 30% of the time. Most TCR sequences were uncommon, yet certain public TCRs appeared in many donors. No immune exposure information besides CMV serostatus was available.

Concerning this clone: Its antigen is not identified.

60 Vbeta and 13 Jbeta primers were used in PCR. Method: immunoSEQ multiplex PCR; TCRdb's copy keeps in-frame clones and lacks some. The repertoire holds fewer than 120,000 clones, with approximately 79% as singletons. The V gene's germline CDR1 is LGHNT and CDR2 FRNRAP. The CDR3 covers 16 residues. The V and J ends lost 4 bases and 4 bases, in that order; junction bases with no gene match: 13. The chain couples TRBV12-5 to TRBJ2-7, with 7 bases lining up with TRBD1. The receptor's source is a young man in good health and CMV-seropositive. Specimen: PBMCs. The CDR3 coding sequence is TGTGCTAGTGGTTCATCACCCGGGACGGGACAGTACGAGCAGTACTTC. It specifies CASGSSPGTGQYEQYF.